The T cell receptor beta chain under discussion was sequenced for a study of T cells in Graves' hyperthyroidism and ophthalmopathy. Authors of the study amplified TCR beta CDR3 regions from RNA transcripts. An initial round of RT-PCR targeting the TCR CDR3 relied on the HTBI primer set. TCRdb reprocessed the multiplex PCR reads with MiXCR, giving one entry per CDR3 protein. The sample includes 500,000 to 550,000 distinct CDR3 sequences, approximately 20% of them seen just once. Ophthalmopathy patients had moderate-to-severe active disease, CAS ≥3, NOSPECS ≥4, and disease duration under 3 months. There are 14 residues in the CDR3. The V end lost 6 bases, the J end lost 5 bases, and 16 bases lay between the germline ends. Germline V gene sequence: CDR1 MDHEN, CDR2 SYDVKM. Study findings and constraints: Peripheral blood also featured most of the thyroid clonotypes expanded above 0.001.

Concerning this clonotype: Its antigen is undetermined.

The gene calls are TRBV28 and TRBJ2-5; TRBD2 is a possible D gene (6 bases). Sequencing was performed on blood. The receptor was derived from a man aged 40-49 years with Graves' ophthalmopathy. CDR3 nucleotides: TGTGCCAGCAGGGGCGGGGCAGTGAGTGAGACCCAGTACTTC. Its translation is CASRGGAVSETQYF.